This T cell receptor beta chain was recovered during a study of blood T cell repertoires in COVID-19. Study details: Spain, Italy and the United States supplied samples that represented acute and convalescent COVID-19.

Study processing details: Amplification from reference gene primers served as the basis for estimated nucleated cell counts. Repertoires were generated with immunoSEQ multiplex PCR, while TCRdb's copy carries only in-frame clones and drops some. The V and J calls and clone size come from that table; D and trimming were worked out from the DNA. The table lists 200,000 to 300,000 clones, approximately 86% of them singletons. The material sequenced was peripheral blood. This clonotype was obtained from a man younger than 45 with active or convalescent COVID-19.

The CDR3: CASSPPEAGNTIYF. DNA of the CDR3: TGTGCCAGCAGCCCACCGGAGGCTGGAAACACCATATATTTT. This chain links TRBV7-9 with TRBJ1-3; D call uncertain. This CDR3 is 14 amino acids long. Trimming removed 5 bases at V and 2 bases at J, with 10 bases between. Germline CDR1 and CDR2: SEHNR and FQNEAQ (reference sequence). The full variable domain, rest sourced from reference TRBV7-9 and TRBJ1-3, is DTGVSQNPRHKITKRGQNVTFRCDPISEHNRLYWYRQTLGQGPEFLTYFQNEAQLEKSRLLSDRFSAERPKGSFSTLEIQRTEQGDSAMYLCASSPPEAGNTIYFGEGSWLTVV.